The source of this T cell receptor (beta chain) is a study of CD8+ T cells in alopecia areata. Whole-study findings and limits: Affected scalp, especially in alopecia totalis/universalis, had a higher clonality than normal scalp did.

RNA was extracted and reverse transcribed into cDNA as the sequencing template. Produced via immunoSEQ multiplex PCR; TCRdb's table is partial and in-frame only. The sample contains 110,000 to 150,000 clones, less than 75% of which appear only once. With 3 bases removed from V and 4 bases from J, the gap between germline ends came to 17 bases. Germline CDR1 is MNHEY and CDR2 is SMNVEV (reference sequence). CDR3 length equals 16 residues. As regards this clone: The antigen is unknown.

The source is a human donor in good health. Sequences were obtained from CD8+ T cells sorted from blood. The chain has TRBV27 and TRBJ2-3; D may match TRBD1 or TRBD2 (6 bases each). The CDR3: CASSLGGLGRPDTQYF. For the CDR3, the DNA is TGTGCCAGCAGTTTGGGGGGCCTCGGAAGGCCAGATACGCAGTATTTT.